Detailed here is one T cell receptor beta chain. This clonotype was counted at least ten times. Its antigen is currently not known. The sample holds no much larger clone one base away, and base qualities are not on file. The TCR beta CDR3 regions were amplified from the RNA transcripts. The first round of RT-PCR for the TCR CDR3 was performed with the HTBI primer set and the Qiagen OneStep RT-PCR kit. A second multiplex PCR round built the libraries, followed by size selection and purification. Libraries were sequenced paired-end with 100 bp reads on an Illumina HiSeq2000. In the original analysis: SOAPnuke was used to process the raw data, throwing out any read that contained adapters or uncalled bases, had a mean Phred below 15, or lacked an exact constant-primer or identifier match. High-quality paired reads were merged with COPE v1.2.5, and unique nucleotide sequences were defined as clonotypes. MiTCR v1.1 was used to align the clonotypes against IMGT TRBV, TRBD and TRBJ reference segments. Only V-J combinations with frequency above 0.0001, covering about 99% of repertoires, were analysed. A TCS score was defined as the ratio of F50 (clonal expansion) to E x V (chaos), with BLOSUM62-based TCRdist applied between CDR3 peptides within each V-J. Welch's t-statistics and random forest reduced roughly 530 V-J features to about 12, which were used in a naive Bayes classifier (R e1071). The raw public reads went through TCRdb reprocessing: fastp at Q25, MiXCR clone calling, in-frame beta chains kept. Identical CDR3 proteins give one entry, which carries the most common genes and DNA. The V and J calls and clone size are TCRdb's, not the authors'. The sample includes over 250,000 distinct CDR3 sequences, with about 20% observed a single time. The top ten constitute around two thirds of the sample.

CDR1 and CDR2 are read off the germline V gene (reference sequence) as LGHDT and YNNKEL. V and J lose 4 bases and 7 bases, and a span of 16 bases separates them. From its cysteine to its phenylalanine, the CDR3 spans 14 amino acids. CDR3 DNA is the only sequence kept; it has 42 bases, read in frame from the first base. These data originate in a study of T cells in Graves' hyperthyroidism and ophthalmopathy (dated by TCRdb to about 2019). About the investigation overall: Peripheral blood samples were taken at the time of initial diagnosis, prior to any treatment. TCR V-J signatures able to tell the groups apart were searched for in a discovery cohort of some 97 patients, of whom roughly 42 had Graves' ophthalmopathy and roughly 59 had stable Graves' hyperthyroidism. Prospective prediction of ophthalmopathy was tested in an independent validation cohort of approximately 18 hyperthyroidism patients and roughly 16 patients who later progressed to ophthalmopathy. The 100 or so discovery patients were randomly divided into training and test sets at a 7:3 ratio. In six Graves' hyperthyroidism patients, the study also compared T-cell repertoires from thyroid tissue with T-cell repertoires from blood. After sampling, hyperthyroidism patients received methimazole starting at 30 mg daily, and ophthalmopathy patients received high-dose intravenous methylprednisolone. The paper reports TCR Vbeta CDR3 sequencing of fewer than 150 peripheral blood samples: some 41 ophthalmopathy, about 75 hyperthyroidism and approximately 17 progressor patients. Beyond this particular receptor, the publication reports: In cross-validation, a model built on a 13 V-J signature told ophthalmopathy apart from stable hyperthyroidism with 85% to 90% sensitivity and about 81% specificity, and in testing the same model reached 80%/75%. During validation, the model predicted progression to ophthalmopathy a median of around 7 months ahead of onset, with around 65% sensitivity and almost 75% specificity. Most expanded thyroid clonotypes (frequency above 0.001) were also detected in blood, a finding suggesting that blood repertoires may reflect thyroid immune responses. No statistical method was used to set the sample size in advance, and investigators knew the group allocation.

Ophthalmopathy patients had moderately to severely active disease, Clinical Activity Score of at least 3, NOSPECS grade of at least 4, and duration under 3 months. Any patient with an uncontrolled infection, another autoimmune disease, pregnancy or lactation was excluded. Diagnoses relied on clinical symptoms, serum thyroxine and TRAb, thyroid ultrasound and orbital computed tomography. PBMCs were separated from over 9 ml of fresh peripheral blood using Ficoll-Paque density gradient centrifugation. Total RNA was extracted using Trizol reagent, and RNA quality was assessed on an Agilent 2100 Bioanalyzer.

The V gene is TRBV3-1 and the J gene is TRBJ2-5, and the D gene may be TRBD1, 6 bases matching. Sequencing used blood. The receptor's source is a man younger than 45 with Graves' ophthalmopathy. The CDR3 has the sequence CASSPGHQGGTQYF. The bases read TGTGCCAGCAGCCCCGGACACCAAGGGGGGACCCAGTACTTC.